The subject of this entry is one TCR beta chain. At one end, the junction sequence differs from germline, possibly due to a read error. The CDR3 extends over 17 amino acids. The germline V gene encodes CDR1 SSHAT and CDR2 FNYEAQ (reference sequence). As handled by the study authors: By means of reference gene primer amplification, nucleated cell counts were estimated. The table came from immunoSEQ multiplex PCR; TCRdb's copy has only in-frame clones and leaves some out. The V and J calls and clone size were taken over from that table, and D and trimming were inferred from the DNA. The data hold approximately 97,000 clones, with about 90% observed a single time. The data were obtained in a study of blood T cell repertoires in COVID-19.

The sample comprised peripheral blood. J is TRBJ2-5 and V is TRBV7-7, with 11 bases that match TRBD2. The origin of this receptor is a woman aged 50 to 65 with COVID-19, enrolled during active disease. The CDR3 protein is CASSLGVVAGGQETQYF. Written as DNA, the CDR3 is TGTGCTAGCAGCTTGGGAGTGGTAGCGGGGGGGCAAGAGACCCAGTACTTC.